The clone carrying this T cell receptor beta chain appeared a few times. Its antigen is unidentified. The entry originates in a study of cytomegalovirus exposure and HLA in healthy donors. Study at large: Out of 300 to 500 genotyped donors, around 80% belonged to the Caucasian-associated ancestry cluster.

In the PCR, 60 Vbeta and 13 Jbeta primers were used. Under the authors' procedure: In a later analysis, the count reached about 75 million unique TCR beta chains, with 10 million to 11 million shared. Using immunoSEQ multiplex PCR, the repertoire was profiled, and TCRdb retains in-frame clones only, with some absent. D and trimming come from the DNA, and the V and J calls and clone size come from that table. Seen here are some 130,000 clones, 70% to 85% observed once, and the top ten hold approximately 1.5%. Germline trimming cut 4 bases from V and 3 bases from J; bases unmatched to any gene: 6. Per germline, CDR1 WNHNN and CDR2 SYGVQD (reference sequence). The length of the CDR3 is 16 residues. General study findings and limits: Highly shared sequence variants in one cluster were likely a sequencing artifact.

This chain connects TRBV10-1 to TRBJ2-3; 11 nucleotides line up with TRBD2. This clonotype was sampled from a female donor in good health and CMV-seronegative. Sequenced: PBMCs. CDR3 DNA: TGCGCCAGCAGTGCCTCGATAGCGGGAGGGACAGATACGCAGTATTTT. Encoded protein: CASSASIAGGTDTQYF.